The rows below give T cell receptor beta chains drawn from one sample of a study of tissue T cells after allogeneic stem cell transplantation. Sequenced by immunoSEQ multiplex PCR; TCRdb stores in-frame clones only, minus some. The sample holds just under 10,000 clones; roughly 60% are singletons and the top ten take around 9.6%. The source was tissue from the jejunum, collected at autopsy. The receptors shown here come from a woman aged 18-55 years with breast cancer. The CDR3 runs from the conserved cysteine through the conserved F or W. The order of the fields is D gene, clone size, V gene, J gene, CDR3 protein, CDR3 DNA. D genes are given only for firm matches. Only some rows state a clone size, as once, few, many or a class for expanded clones.

d_gene: -
abundance: medium-sized
v_gene: TRBV18
j_gene: TRBJ1-6
CDR3aa: CASSPHPRGDSPLHF
CDR3nt: TGTGCCAGCTCTCCCCATCCTAGGGGTGATTCACCCCTCCACTTT

d_gene: -
abundance: -
v_gene: TRBV14
j_gene: TRBJ1-2
CDR3aa: CASSQVRGARRYTF
CDR3nt: TGTGCCAGCAGCCAAGTGAGGGGCGCGCGCCGCTACACCTTC

d_gene: -
abundance: medium-sized
v_gene: TRBV2
j_gene: TRBJ1-1
CDR3aa: CASSGGGLGAFF
CDR3nt: TGTGCCAGCAGTGGCGGCGGGTTGGGAGCTTTCTTT

d_gene: -
abundance: -
v_gene: TRBV7-2
j_gene: TRBJ2-7
CDR3aa: CASSLDPAAREQYF
CDR3nt: TGTGCCAGCAGCTTAGACCCCGCGGCGCGCGAGCAGTACTTC

d_gene: TRBD1
abundance: few
v_gene: TRBV14
j_gene: TRBJ2-3
CDR3aa: CASSFRTGGTDTQYF
CDR3nt: TGTGCCAGCAGTTTCAGGACAGGGGGCACAGATACGCAGTATTTT

d_gene: -
abundance: -
v_gene: TRBV19
j_gene: TRBJ2-1
CDR3aa: CASSIREPLLDEQFF
CDR3nt: TGTGCCAGTAGTATCCGGGAGCCTCTTTTGGATGAGCAGTTCTTC

d_gene: -
abundance: -
v_gene: TRBV11-2
j_gene: TRBJ2-7
CDR3aa: CASSLAREAYEQYF
CDR3nt: TGTGCCAGCAGCTTAGCCAGGGAGGCCTACGAGCAGTACTTC

d_gene: -
abundance: -
v_gene: TRBV28
j_gene: TRBJ2-3
CDR3aa: CASSSEATDTQYF
CDR3nt: TGTGCCAGCAGTTCCGAAGCCACAGATACGCAGTATTTT

d_gene: -
abundance: -
v_gene: TRBV7-9
j_gene: TRBJ1-3
CDR3aa: CASSLGGGLSGNTIYF
CDR3nt: TGTGCCAGCAGCTTAGGTGGGGGGCTCTCTGGAAACACCATATATTTT

d_gene: -
abundance: few
v_gene: TRBV7-2
j_gene: TRBJ2-3
CDR3aa: CASRPHSAGPDTQYF
CDR3nt: TGTGCCAGCAGACCCCACTCCGCAGGGCCAGATACGCAGTATTTT

d_gene: -
abundance: -
v_gene: TRBV20-1
j_gene: TRBJ1-1
CDR3aa: CSASNTQNTEAFF
CDR3nt: TGCAGTGCTAGTAACACCCAGAACACTGAAGCTTTCTTT

d_gene: -
abundance: once
v_gene: TRBV7-9
j_gene: TRBJ1-5
CDR3aa: CASSQRDQPQHF
CDR3nt: TGTGCCAGCAGCCAAAGAGATCAGCCCCAGCATTTT

d_gene: -
abundance: few
v_gene: TRBV5-6
j_gene: TRBJ2-5
CDR3aa: CASSLEGFGRRQETQYF
CDR3nt: TGTGCCAGCAGCTTGGAGGGTTTTGGCAGGCGACAAGAGACCCAGTACTTC

d_gene: TRBD2
abundance: -
v_gene: TRBV3-1/TRBV3-2
j_gene: TRBJ2-1
CDR3aa: CASSLWGTSGRTGYNEQFF
CDR3nt: TGTGCCAGCAGCCTTTGGGGGACTAGCGGGAGGACGGGCTACAATGAGCAGTTCTTC

d_gene: -
abundance: -
v_gene: TRBV11-3
j_gene: TRBJ2-2
CDR3aa: CASSPMSAAGELFF
CDR3nt: TGTGCCAGCAGCCCGATGTCGGCCGCCGGGGAGCTGTTTTTT

d_gene: -
abundance: -
v_gene: TRBV7-7
j_gene: TRBJ2-5
CDR3aa: CASSPGGSGETQYF
CDR3nt: TGTGCTAGCAGCCCCGGCGGGTCAGGGGAGACCCAGTACTTC

d_gene: TRBD2
abundance: once
v_gene: TRBV10-3
j_gene: TRBJ2-1
CDR3aa: CAIRKPGLAGKDNEQFF
CDR3nt: TGTGCCATCAGGAAACCGGGACTAGCGGGAAAAGACAATGAGCAGTTCTTC

d_gene: -
abundance: few
v_gene: TRBV4-1
j_gene: TRBJ2-7
CDR3aa: CASSQLARADYEQYF
CDR3nt: TGCGCCAGCAGCCAACTCGCTCGGGCCGACTACGAGCAGTACTTC

d_gene: -
abundance: medium-sized
v_gene: TRBV2
j_gene: TRBJ2-2
CDR3aa: CASSVAGELFF
CDR3nt: TGTGCCAGCAGTGTCGCCGGGGAGCTGTTTTTT

d_gene: TRBD1
abundance: few
v_gene: TRBV6-5
j_gene: TRBJ2-5
CDR3aa: CASSSTGGQETQYF
CDR3nt: TGTGCCAGCAGTTCAACAGGGGGCCAAGAGACCCAGTACTTC

d_gene: -
abundance: -
v_gene: TRBV19
j_gene: TRBJ2-7
CDR3aa: CASSISTNEQYF
CDR3nt: TGTGCCAGTAGTATTTCGACTAACGAGCAGTACTTC

d_gene: -
abundance: -
v_gene: TRBV6-6
j_gene: TRBJ2-1
CDR3aa: CASRGGGQYNEQFF
CDR3nt: TGTGCCAGCAGAGGGGGGGGGCAATACAATGAGCAGTTCTTC

d_gene: TRBD2
abundance: -
v_gene: TRBV7-2
j_gene: TRBJ2-1
CDR3aa: CASSLVSETSGQFF
CDR3nt: TGTGCCAGCAGCTTAGTTTCCGAGACTAGCGGGCAGTTCTTC

d_gene: TRBD2
abundance: -
v_gene: TRBV19
j_gene: TRBJ2-3
CDR3aa: CASRLAGADTQYF
CDR3nt: TGTGCCAGTAGACTAGCGGGAGCAGATACGCAGTATTTT

d_gene: -
abundance: -
v_gene: TRBV19
j_gene: TRBJ2-3
CDR3aa: CASSIAWDRDTQYF
CDR3nt: TGTGCCAGTAGTATTGCGTGGGACCGAGATACGCAGTATTTT

d_gene: TRBD2
abundance: medium-sized
v_gene: TRBV6-2/TRBV6-3
j_gene: TRBJ2-1
CDR3aa: CASSYSGTSRAYNEQFF
CDR3nt: TGTGCCAGCAGTTATTCGGGGACTAGTCGGGCCTACAATGAGCAGTTCTTC

d_gene: TRBD1
abundance: once
v_gene: TRBV6-6
j_gene: TRBJ1-6
CDR3aa: CASSRFGTGIERYNSPLHF
CDR3nt: TGTGCCAGCAGTAGATTCGGGACAGGGATCGAACGCTATAATTCACCCCTCCACTTT

d_gene: TRBD2
abundance: once
v_gene: TRBV18
j_gene: TRBJ2-1
CDR3aa: CASSYLTGGGDEQFF
CDR3nt: TGTGCCAGCTCATATCTTACCGGGGGAGGGGATGAGCAGTTCTTC

d_gene: -
abundance: -
v_gene: TRBV18
j_gene: TRBJ2-5
CDR3aa: CASSPRSGATETQYF
CDR3nt: TGTGCCAGCTCACCACGGTCCGGGGCCACAGAGACCCAGTACTTC

d_gene: TRBD2
abundance: -
v_gene: TRBV27
j_gene: TRBJ2-2
CDR3aa: CASRMTSGRARTGELFF
CDR3nt: TGTGCCAGCAGAATGACTAGCGGGAGGGCCAGAACCGGGGAGCTGTTTTTT

d_gene: -
abundance: large
v_gene: TRBV15
j_gene: TRBJ1-5
CDR3aa: CATSRDRGSGGNQPQHF
CDR3nt: TGTGCCACCAGCAGAGATAGGGGGAGTGGGGGTAATCAGCCCCAGCATTTT

d_gene: -
abundance: -
v_gene: TRBV7-2
j_gene: TRBJ1-1
CDR3aa: CASSLGPGNTEAFF
CDR3nt: TGTGCCAGCAGCTTAGGGCCAGGGAACACTGAAGCTTTCTTT

d_gene: -
abundance: medium-sized
v_gene: TRBV11-2
j_gene: TRBJ1-2
CDR3aa: CASSLAGEDIAPNGYTF
CDR3nt: TGTGCCAGCAGCTTAGCTGGAGAAGACATTGCTCCCAATGGCTACACCTTC

d_gene: -
abundance: -
v_gene: TRBV10-3
j_gene: TRBJ1-4
CDR3aa: CAISESKDEKLFF
CDR3nt: TGTGCCATCAGTGAGTCTAAGGATGAAAAACTGTTTTTT

d_gene: -
abundance: medium-sized
v_gene: TRBV7-2
j_gene: TRBJ1-3
CDR3aa: CASSLGPVGGSGNTIYF
CDR3nt: TGTGCCAGCAGCTTAGGCCCGGTCGGGGGGTCTGGAAACACCATATATTTT

d_gene: -
abundance: few
v_gene: TRBV28
j_gene: TRBJ2-7
CDR3aa: CASSFRQGGSYEQYF
CDR3nt: TGTGCCAGCAGTTTCCGACAGGGAGGATCCTACGAGCAGTACTTC

d_gene: -
abundance: -
v_gene: TRBV18
j_gene: TRBJ2-2
CDR3aa: CASSLGTNGELFF
CDR3nt: TGTGCCAGCTCACTCGGTACAAACGGGGAGCTGTTTTTT

d_gene: -
abundance: few
v_gene: TRBV4-3
j_gene: TRBJ2-2
CDR3aa: CASSQDYPNTGELFF
CDR3nt: TGCGCCAGCAGCCAAGACTACCCGAACACCGGGGAGCTGTTTTTT

d_gene: -
abundance: -
v_gene: TRBV7-3
j_gene: TRBJ1-2
CDR3aa: CASSPDGGSHGYTF
CDR3nt: TGTGCCAGCAGCCCAGATGGAGGGTCCCATGGCTACACCTTC

d_gene: -
abundance: -
v_gene: TRBV6-4
j_gene: TRBJ2-1
CDR3aa: CASSDSSGSYNEQFF
CDR3nt: TGTGCCAGCAGTGACTCTAGCGGCTCCTACAATGAGCAGTTCTTC

d_gene: -
abundance: -
v_gene: TRBV5-1
j_gene: TRBJ1-2
CDR3aa: CASSLRGGYGYTF
CDR3nt: TGCGCCAGCAGCTTGAGAGGGGGCTATGGCTACACCTTC

d_gene: -
abundance: -
v_gene: TRBV11-3
j_gene: TRBJ2-2
CDR3aa: CASSFSTTGELFF
CDR3nt: TGTGCCAGCAGCTTTTCGACGACCGGGGAGCTGTTTTTT

d_gene: TRBD1
abundance: few
v_gene: TRBV9
j_gene: TRBJ1-4
CDR3aa: CASSVQGGEGEKLFF
CDR3nt: TGTGCCAGCAGCGTTCAAGGGGGCGAGGGTGAAAAACTGTTTTTT

d_gene: TRBD2
abundance: few
v_gene: TRBV5-4
j_gene: TRBJ2-1
CDR3aa: CASSHSGRRSYNEQFF
CDR3nt: TGTGCCAGCAGTCATAGCGGGAGGCGCTCCTACAATGAGCAGTTCTTC

d_gene: TRBD1
abundance: -
v_gene: TRBV11-2
j_gene: TRBJ1-1
CDR3aa: CASSLAGGDTEAFF
CDR3nt: TGTGCCAGCAGCTTGGCAGGGGGGGACACTGAAGCTTTCTTT

d_gene: TRBD2
abundance: -
v_gene: TRBV5-1
j_gene: TRBJ2-7
CDR3aa: CASSLGGGGASYEQYF
CDR3nt: TGCGCCAGCAGCTTGGGCGGCGGGGGGGCGTCCTACGAGCAGTACTTC

d_gene: TRBD2
abundance: -
v_gene: TRBV2
j_gene: TRBJ2-5
CDR3aa: CASSGGAGVHETQYF
CDR3nt: TGTGCCAGCAGTGGTGGAGCGGGAGTTCACGAGACCCAGTACTTC

d_gene: -
abundance: -
v_gene: TRBV4-1
j_gene: TRBJ2-4
CDR3aa: CASSQIGEKNIQYF
CDR3nt: TGCGCCAGCAGCCAAATCGGGGAGAAAAACATTCAGTACTTC

d_gene: TRBD1
abundance: -
v_gene: TRBV19
j_gene: TRBJ2-7
CDR3aa: CASSVPGQGTYEQYF
CDR3nt: TGTGCCAGTAGCGTCCCGGGACAGGGGACCTACGAGCAGTACTTC

d_gene: -
abundance: -
v_gene: TRBV5-1
j_gene: TRBJ2-2
CDR3aa: CASRWGLNTGELFF
CDR3nt: TGCGCCAGCAGATGGGGCCTGAACACCGGGGAGCTGTTTTTT

d_gene: TRBD1
abundance: -
v_gene: TRBV12-3/TRBV12-4
j_gene: TRBJ2-7
CDR3aa: CASSVGTAYEQYF
CDR3nt: TGTGCCAGCAGTGTCGGGACAGCCTACGAGCAGTACTTC

d_gene: TRBD1
abundance: -
v_gene: TRBV5-1
j_gene: TRBJ1-4
CDR3aa: CASSLTTGSEKLFF
CDR3nt: TGCGCCAGCAGCCTGACGACAGGGAGTGAAAAACTGTTTTTT

d_gene: -
abundance: -
v_gene: TRBV11-2
j_gene: TRBJ2-7
CDR3aa: CASSLDRGYEQYF
CDR3nt: TGTGCCAGCAGCTTAGATAGGGGGTACGAGCAGTACTTC

d_gene: TRBD1
abundance: medium-sized
v_gene: TRBV6-5
j_gene: TRBJ1-2
CDR3aa: CASRAGGANYGYTF
CDR3nt: TGTGCCAGCAGGGCAGGGGGAGCAAACTATGGCTACACCTTC

d_gene: -
abundance: -
v_gene: TRBV10-3
j_gene: TRBJ2-5
CDR3aa: CAIGSGTQETQYF
CDR3nt: TGTGCCATCGGTAGCGGAACACAAGAGACCCAGTACTTC

d_gene: -
abundance: -
v_gene: TRBV2
j_gene: TRBJ2-1
CDR3aa: CASSSQGGNEQFF
CDR3nt: TGTGCCAGCAGTTCGCAGGGGGGCAATGAGCAGTTCTTC

d_gene: -
abundance: -
v_gene: TRBV14
j_gene: TRBJ2-5
CDR3aa: CASSQLETQYF
CDR3nt: TGTGCCAGCAGCCAACTGGAGACCCAGTACTTC

d_gene: -
abundance: once
v_gene: TRBV5-6
j_gene: TRBJ2-1
CDR3aa: CASSLGDNEQFF
CDR3nt: TGTGCCAGCAGCTTGGGGGACAATGAGCAGTTCTTC